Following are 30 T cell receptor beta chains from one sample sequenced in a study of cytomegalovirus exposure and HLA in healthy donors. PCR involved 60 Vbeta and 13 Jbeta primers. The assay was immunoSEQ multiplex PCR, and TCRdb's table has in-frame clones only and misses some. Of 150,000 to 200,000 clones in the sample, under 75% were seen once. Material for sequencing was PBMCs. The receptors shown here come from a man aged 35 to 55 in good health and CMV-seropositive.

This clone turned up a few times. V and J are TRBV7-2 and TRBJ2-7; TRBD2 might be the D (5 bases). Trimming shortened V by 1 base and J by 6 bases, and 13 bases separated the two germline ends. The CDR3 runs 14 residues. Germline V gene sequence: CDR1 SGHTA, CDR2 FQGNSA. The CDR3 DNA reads TGTGCCAGCAGCTTAGGTCCCCTAGAGGGCGAGCAGTACTTC. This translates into CASSLGPLEGEQYF. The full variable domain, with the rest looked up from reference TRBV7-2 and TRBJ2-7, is GAGVSQSPSNKVTEKGKDVELRCDPISGHTALYWYRQSLGQGLEFLIYFQGNSAPDKSGLPSDRFSAERTGGSVSTLTIQRTQQEDSAVYLCASSLGPLEGEQYFGPGTRLTVT.

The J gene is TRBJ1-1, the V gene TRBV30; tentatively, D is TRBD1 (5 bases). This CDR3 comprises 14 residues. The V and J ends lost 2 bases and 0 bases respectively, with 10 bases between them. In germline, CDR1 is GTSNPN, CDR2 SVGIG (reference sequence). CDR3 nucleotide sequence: TGTGCCTGGAGTTCCGGCAGGGTGAACACTGAAGCTTTCTTT. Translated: CAWSSGRVNTEAFF.

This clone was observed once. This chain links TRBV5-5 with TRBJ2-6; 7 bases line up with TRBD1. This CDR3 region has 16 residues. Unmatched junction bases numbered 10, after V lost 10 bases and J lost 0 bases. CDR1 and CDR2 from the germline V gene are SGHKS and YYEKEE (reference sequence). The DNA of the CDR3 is TGTGCCGGGTCGAAAGGGGGCGACTCTGGGGCCAACGTCCTGACTTTC. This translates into CAGSKGGDSGANVLTF.

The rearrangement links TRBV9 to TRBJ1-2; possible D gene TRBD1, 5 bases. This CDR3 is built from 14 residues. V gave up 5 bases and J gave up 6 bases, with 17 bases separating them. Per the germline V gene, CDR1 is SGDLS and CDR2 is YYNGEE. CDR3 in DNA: TGTGCCAGCAGACCGGATAGGGACTCGGATGGCTACACCTTC. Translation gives CASRPDRDSDGYTF.

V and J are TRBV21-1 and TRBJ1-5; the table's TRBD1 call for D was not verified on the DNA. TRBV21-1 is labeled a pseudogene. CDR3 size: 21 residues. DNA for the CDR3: TGTGCCAGCAGCAAAGTATCCGGGGGACAGTACATTTTATCTGCGAATCAGCCCCAGCATTTT. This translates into CASSKVSGGQYILSANQPQHF.

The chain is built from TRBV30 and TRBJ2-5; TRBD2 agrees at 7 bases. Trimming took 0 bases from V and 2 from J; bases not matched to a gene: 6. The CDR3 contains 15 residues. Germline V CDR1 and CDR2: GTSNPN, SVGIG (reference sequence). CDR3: CAWSVPGGTQETQYF. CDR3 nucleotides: TGTGCCTGGAGTGTTCCCGGGGGGACGCAAGAGACCCAGTACTTC.

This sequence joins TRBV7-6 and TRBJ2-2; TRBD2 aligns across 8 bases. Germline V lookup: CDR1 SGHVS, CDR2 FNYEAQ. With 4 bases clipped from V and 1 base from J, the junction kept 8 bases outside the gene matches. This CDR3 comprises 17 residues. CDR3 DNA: TGTGCCAGCAGCTCCCACTTCGGGGGGGAGAACACCGGGGAGCTGTTTTTT. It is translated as CASSSHFGGENTGELFF.

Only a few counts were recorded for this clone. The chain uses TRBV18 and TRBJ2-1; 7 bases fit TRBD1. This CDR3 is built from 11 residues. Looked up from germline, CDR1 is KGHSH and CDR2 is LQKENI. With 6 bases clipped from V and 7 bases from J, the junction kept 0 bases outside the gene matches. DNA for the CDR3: TGTGCCAGCTCGACAGGGAATGAGCAGTTCTTC. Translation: CASSTGNEQFF.

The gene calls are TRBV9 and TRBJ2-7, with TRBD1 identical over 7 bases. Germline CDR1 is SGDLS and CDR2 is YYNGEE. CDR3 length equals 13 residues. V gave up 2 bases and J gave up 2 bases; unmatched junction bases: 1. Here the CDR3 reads CASSVGQTYEQYF. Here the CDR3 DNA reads TGTGCCAGCAGCGTGGGACAGACCTACGAGCAGTACTTC.

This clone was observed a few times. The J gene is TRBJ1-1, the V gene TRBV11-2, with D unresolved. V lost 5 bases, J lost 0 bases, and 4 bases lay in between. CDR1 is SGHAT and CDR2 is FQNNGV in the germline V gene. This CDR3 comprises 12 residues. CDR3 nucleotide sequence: TGTGCCAGCAGCAACATGAACACTGAAGCTTTCTTT. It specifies CASSNMNTEAFF.

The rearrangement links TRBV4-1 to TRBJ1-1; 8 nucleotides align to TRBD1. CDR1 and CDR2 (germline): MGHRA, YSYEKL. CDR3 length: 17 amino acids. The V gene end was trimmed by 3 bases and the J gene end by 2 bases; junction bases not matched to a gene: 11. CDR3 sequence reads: CASSHPGQGGKNTEAFF. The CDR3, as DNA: TGCGCCAGCAGCCACCCCGGACAGGGAGGTAAAAACACTGAAGCTTTCTTT.

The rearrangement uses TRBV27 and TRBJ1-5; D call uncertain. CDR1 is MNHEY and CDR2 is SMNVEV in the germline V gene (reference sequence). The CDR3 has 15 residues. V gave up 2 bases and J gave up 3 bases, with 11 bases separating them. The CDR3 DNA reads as TGTGCCAGCAGTTTAGCAGGTAGAAACAATCAGCCCCAGCATTTT. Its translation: CASSLAGRNNQPQHF.

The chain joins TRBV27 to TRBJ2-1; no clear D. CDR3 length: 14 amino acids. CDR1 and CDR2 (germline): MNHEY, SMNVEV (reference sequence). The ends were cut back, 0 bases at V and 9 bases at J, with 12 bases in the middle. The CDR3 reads CASSLSIGLAEQFF. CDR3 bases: TGTGCCAGCAGTTTATCGATCGGGTTAGCTGAGCAGTTCTTC.

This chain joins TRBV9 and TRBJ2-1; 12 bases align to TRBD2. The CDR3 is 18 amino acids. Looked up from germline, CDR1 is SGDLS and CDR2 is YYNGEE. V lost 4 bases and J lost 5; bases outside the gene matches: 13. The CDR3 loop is CASSIPSGGDLLNNEQFF. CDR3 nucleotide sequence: TGTGCCAGCAGCATTCCTAGCGGGGGGGACCTGTTAAACAATGAGCAGTTCTTC.

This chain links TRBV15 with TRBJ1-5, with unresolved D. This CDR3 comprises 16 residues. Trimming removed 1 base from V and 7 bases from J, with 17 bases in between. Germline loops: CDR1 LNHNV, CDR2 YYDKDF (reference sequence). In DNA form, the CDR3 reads TGTGCCACCAGCAGAGGTAGGAGTCAGTCTAACCAGCCCCAGCATTTT. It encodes CATSRGRSQSNQPQHF. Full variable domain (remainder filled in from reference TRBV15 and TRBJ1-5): DAMVIQNPRYQVTQFGKPVTLSCSQTLNHNVMYWYQQKSSQAPKLLFHYYDKDFNNEADTPDNFQSRRPNTSFCFLDIRSPGLGDTAMYLCATSRGRSQSNQPQHFGDGTRLSIL.

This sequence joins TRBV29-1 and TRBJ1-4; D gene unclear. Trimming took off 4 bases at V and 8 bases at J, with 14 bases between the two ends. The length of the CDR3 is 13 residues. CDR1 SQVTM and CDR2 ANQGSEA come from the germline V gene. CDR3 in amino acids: CSVAVGGREKLFF. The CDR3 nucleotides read TGCAGCGTTGCGGTCGGCGGTCGAGAAAAACTGTTTTTT.

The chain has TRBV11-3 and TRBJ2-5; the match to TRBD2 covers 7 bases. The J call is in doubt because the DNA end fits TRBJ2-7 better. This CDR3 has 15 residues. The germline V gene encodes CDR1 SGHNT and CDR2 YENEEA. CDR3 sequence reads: CASSLAGGPSYEQYF. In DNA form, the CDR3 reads TGTGCCAGCAGCTTAGCGGGGGGACCCTCCTACGAGCAGTACTTC.

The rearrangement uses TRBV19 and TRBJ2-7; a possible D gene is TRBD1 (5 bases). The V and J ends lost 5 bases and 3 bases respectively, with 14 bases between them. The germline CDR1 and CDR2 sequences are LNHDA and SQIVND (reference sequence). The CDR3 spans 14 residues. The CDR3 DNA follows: TGTGCCAGTAGTGCTTGGACACCCAACTACGAGCAGTACTTC. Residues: CASSAWTPNYEQYF.

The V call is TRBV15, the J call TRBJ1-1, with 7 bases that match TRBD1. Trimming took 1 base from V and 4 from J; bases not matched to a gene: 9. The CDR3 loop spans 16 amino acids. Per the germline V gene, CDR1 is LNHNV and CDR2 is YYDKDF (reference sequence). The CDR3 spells CATSRVTGVGGTEAFF. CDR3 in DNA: TGTGCCACCAGCAGAGTAACAGGGGTCGGGGGCACTGAAGCTTTCTTT.

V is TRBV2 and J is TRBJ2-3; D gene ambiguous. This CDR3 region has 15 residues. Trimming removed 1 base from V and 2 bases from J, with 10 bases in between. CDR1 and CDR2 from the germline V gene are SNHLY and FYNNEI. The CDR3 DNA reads TGTGCCAGCAGTGAAGGGGCAGTCAACACAGATACGCAGTATTTT. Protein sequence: CASSEGAVNTDTQYF.

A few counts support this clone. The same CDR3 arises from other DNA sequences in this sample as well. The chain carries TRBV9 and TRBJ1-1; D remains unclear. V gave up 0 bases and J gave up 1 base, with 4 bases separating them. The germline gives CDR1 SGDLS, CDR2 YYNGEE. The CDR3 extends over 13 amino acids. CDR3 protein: CASSVARNTEAFF. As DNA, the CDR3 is TGTGCCAGCAGCGTAGCTAGGAACACTGAAGCTTTCTTT.

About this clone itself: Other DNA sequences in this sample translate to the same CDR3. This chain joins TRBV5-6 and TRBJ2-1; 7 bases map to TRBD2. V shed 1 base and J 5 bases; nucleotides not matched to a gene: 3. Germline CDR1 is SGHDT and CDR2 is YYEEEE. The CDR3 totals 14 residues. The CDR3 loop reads CASSLLGGNNEQFF. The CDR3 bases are TGTGCCAGCAGCTTGCTCGGGGGGAACAATGAGCAGTTCTTC.

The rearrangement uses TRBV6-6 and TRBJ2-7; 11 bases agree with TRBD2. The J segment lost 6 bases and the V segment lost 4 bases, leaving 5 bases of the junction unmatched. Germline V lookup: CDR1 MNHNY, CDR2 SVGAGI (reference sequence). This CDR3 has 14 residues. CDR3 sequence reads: CASSFSGGAVEQYF. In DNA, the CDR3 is TGTGCCAGCAGTTTTAGCGGGGGGGCCGTCGAGCAGTACTTC.

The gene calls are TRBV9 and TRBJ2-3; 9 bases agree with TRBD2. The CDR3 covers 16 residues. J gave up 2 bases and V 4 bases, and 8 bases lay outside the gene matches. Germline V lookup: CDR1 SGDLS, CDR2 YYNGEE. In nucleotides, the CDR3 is TGTGCCAGCAGCACTGTCGCGGGGGGGATCACAGATACGCAGTATTTT. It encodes CASSTVAGGITDTQYF. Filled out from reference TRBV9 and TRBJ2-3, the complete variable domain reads DSGVTQTPKHLITATGQRVTLRCSPRSGDLSVYWYQQSLDQGLQFLIQYYNGEERAKGNILERFSAQQFPDLHSELNLSSLELGDSALYFCASSTVAGGITDTQYFGPGTRLTVL.

CDR3 nucleotide sequence: TGTGCCAGCAGTTCCTCTACAGGGGACTATGGCTACACCTTC. Its protein product is CASSSSTGDYGYTF. The V call is TRBV27, the J call TRBJ1-2, with 7 bases aligning to TRBD1. This CDR3 is 14 amino acids long. J gave up 3 bases and V 4 bases, and 5 bases lay outside the gene matches. Germline V gene sequence: CDR1 MNHEY, CDR2 SMNVEV (reference sequence).

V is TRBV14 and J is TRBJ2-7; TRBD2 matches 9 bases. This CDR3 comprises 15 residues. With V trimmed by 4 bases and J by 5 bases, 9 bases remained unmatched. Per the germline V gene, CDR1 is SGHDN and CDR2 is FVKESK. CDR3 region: CASSPRAGGRDEQYF. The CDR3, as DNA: TGTGCCAGCAGCCCGAGGGCGGGGGGGCGCGACGAGCAGTACTTC.

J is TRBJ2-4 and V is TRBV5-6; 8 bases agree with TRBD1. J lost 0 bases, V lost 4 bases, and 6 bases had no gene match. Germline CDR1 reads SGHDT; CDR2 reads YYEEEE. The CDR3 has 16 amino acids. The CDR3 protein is CASSPPGQAAKNIQYF. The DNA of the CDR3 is TGTGCCAGCAGCCCACCGGGACAGGCAGCCAAAAACATTCAGTACTTC.

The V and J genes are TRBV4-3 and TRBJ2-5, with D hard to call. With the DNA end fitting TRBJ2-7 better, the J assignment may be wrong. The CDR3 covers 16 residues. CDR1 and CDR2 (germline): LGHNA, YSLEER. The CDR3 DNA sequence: TGCGCCAGCAGCCAAGATCGCGGCCTACGGCGGTACGAGCAGTACTTC. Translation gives CASSQDRGLRRYEQYF.

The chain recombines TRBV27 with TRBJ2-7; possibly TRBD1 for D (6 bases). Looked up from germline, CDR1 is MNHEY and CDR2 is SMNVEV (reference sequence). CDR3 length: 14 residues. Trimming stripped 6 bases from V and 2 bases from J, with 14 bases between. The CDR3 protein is CASSRNRDPYEQYF. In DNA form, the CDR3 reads TGTGCCAGCAGCAGAAACAGGGATCCCTACGAGCAGTACTTC.

CDR3 in DNA: TGCGCCAGCAGTTTGCAGGGCTACGAGCAGTACTTC. Its protein product is CASSLQGYEQYF. J is TRBJ2-7 and V is TRBV10-2; the D gene is possibly TRBD1 (5 bases). With 5 bases removed from V and 3 bases from J, the gap between germline ends came to 8 bases. Germline CDR1 reads WSHSY; CDR2 reads SAAADI. The CDR3 consists of 12 residues.